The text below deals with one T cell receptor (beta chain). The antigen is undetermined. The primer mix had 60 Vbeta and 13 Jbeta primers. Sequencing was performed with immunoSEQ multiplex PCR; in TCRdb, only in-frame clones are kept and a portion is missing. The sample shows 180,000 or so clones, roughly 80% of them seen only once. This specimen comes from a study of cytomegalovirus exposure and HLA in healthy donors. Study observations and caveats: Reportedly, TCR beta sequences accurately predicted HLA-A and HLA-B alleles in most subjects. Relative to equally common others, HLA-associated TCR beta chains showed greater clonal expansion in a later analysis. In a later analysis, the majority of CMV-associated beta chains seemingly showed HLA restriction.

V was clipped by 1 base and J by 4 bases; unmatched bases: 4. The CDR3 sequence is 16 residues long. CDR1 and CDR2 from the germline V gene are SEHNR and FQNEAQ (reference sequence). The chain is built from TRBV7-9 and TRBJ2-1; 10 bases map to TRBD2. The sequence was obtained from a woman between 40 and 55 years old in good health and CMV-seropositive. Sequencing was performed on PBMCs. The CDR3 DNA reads TGTGCCAGCAGCTTAGGTTCTAGCGGGAGATACAATGAGCAGTTCTTC. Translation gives CASSLGSSGRYNEQFF. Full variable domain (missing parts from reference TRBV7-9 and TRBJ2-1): DTGVSQNPRHKITKRGQNVTFRCDPISEHNRLYWYRQTLGQGPEFLTYFQNEAQLEKSRLLSDRFSAERPKGSFSTLEIQRTEQGDSAMYLCASSLGSSGRYNEQFFGPGTRLTVL.